What follows are 15 T cell receptor beta chains derived from one specimen sequenced in a study of blood T cell repertoires in COVID-19. Profiling relied on immunoSEQ multiplex PCR, and the TCRdb table lists in-frame clones only, not all of them. The sample lists roughly 200,000 clones; less than 90% were seen once. Sequencing was performed on peripheral blood. The receptors here all came from a woman older than 75 with active or convalescent COVID-19.

The chain employs TRBV5-1 and TRBJ1-2; D is perhaps TRBD1 (5 bases). Trimming stripped 0 bases from V and 1 base from J, with 19 bases between. The CDR3 sequence is 18 residues long. CDR1 is SGHRS and CDR2 is YFSETQ in the germline V gene. The CDR3 loop is CASSLAGGFSWDNYGYTF. The DNA of the CDR3 is TGCGCCAGCAGCTTGGCCGGGGGGTTTAGTTGGGATAACTATGGCTACACCTTC.

This rearrangement joins TRBV5-5 to TRBJ1-1, with D tentatively TRBD1 (5 bases). CDR1 and CDR2 (germline): SGHKS, YYEKEE (reference sequence). The CDR3 contains 13 residues. The V gene lost 2 bases and the J gene lost 5 bases, with 10 bases spanning the gap. In DNA form, the CDR3 reads TGTGCCAGCAGCTTACCCCAGGGAACTGAAGCTTTCTTT. The encoded protein is CASSLPQGTEAFF.

In this sample, this clone turned up once. Written as DNA, the CDR3 is TGTGCCAGCAGCCCAGGGTGGGCGGACGAGCAGTACTTC. The encoded protein is CASSPGWADEQYF. J is TRBJ2-7 and V is TRBV7-3; D is possibly TRBD1 (5 bases). From germline, CDR1 is SGHTA and CDR2 FQGTGA. The CDR3 contains 13 residues. Trimming cost V 5 bases and J 5 bases, with 13 bases left between them.

The V gene is TRBV25-1, the J gene TRBJ2-7, with TRBD2 matching 7 bases. With 4 bases clipped from V and 4 bases from J, the junction kept 1 base outside the gene matches. Per germline, CDR1 MGHDK and CDR2 SYGVNS. The CDR3 totals 12 residues. CDR3 amino acids: CASSGDYYEQYF. Here the CDR3 DNA reads TGTGCCAGCAGTGGGGACTATTACGAGCAGTACTTC.

The chain couples TRBV18 to TRBJ2-1; D is undetermined. The CDR3 consists of 14 residues. Germline loops: CDR1 KGHSH, CDR2 LQKENI. The V and J ends lost 1 base and 8 bases respectively, with 12 bases between them. The CDR3 coding sequence is TGTGCCAGCTCACCACAGGCAGGATTGGATGAGCAGTTCTTC. This encodes CASSPQAGLDEQFF.

The chain is built from TRBV6-1 and TRBJ2-7, with unresolved D. The CDR3 has 14 residues. The germline V gene has CDR1 MNHNS and CDR2 SASEGT. Between the trimmed V and J ends, which lost 0 bases and 3 bases, there was a span of 9 bases. CDR3 DNA sequence: TGTGCCAGCAGTGAAGCGGGCACCCTCTACGAGCAGTACTTC. Its translation: CASSEAGTLYEQYF.

V is TRBV18 and J is TRBJ1-2; 7 bases are a match to TRBD1. The CDR3 runs to 16 residues. Looked up from germline, CDR1 is KGHSH and CDR2 is LQKENI. V was pared by 3 bases and J by 8 bases, with 15 bases of the junction left unmatched. Here the CDR3 DNA reads TGTGCCAGCTCACCCCCCTCTATTGGACAGGAGCGGGGCTACACCTTC. Translating it yields CASSPPSIGQERGYTF.

This chain joins TRBV7-9 and TRBJ2-2; D is unclear. The V end lost 6 bases, the J end lost 3 bases, and 5 bases lay between the germline ends. CDR1 SEHNR and CDR2 FQNEAQ come from the germline V gene (reference sequence). This CDR3 has 12 amino acids. CDR3 amino acids: CASSSYTGELFF. The DNA for the CDR3 is TGTGCCAGCAGTTCGTACACCGGGGAGCTGTTTTTT.

The chain has TRBV28 and TRBJ1-5; D is possibly TRBD1 (5 bases). The CDR3 has 13 amino acids. The V end was cut by 4 bases, the J end by 4 bases, with 8 bases between. Germline lookup yields CDR1 MDHEN and CDR2 SYDVKM. The CDR3 bases are TGTGCCAGCAGTTATCGGGGGAATCAGCCCCAGCATTTT. Encoded protein: CASSYRGNQPQHF.

This chain uses TRBV3-1 (or the pseudogene TRBV3-2) with TRBJ2-2; maybe TRBD1 (6 bases). Germline V gives CDR1 LGHDT, CDR2 YNNKEL (reference sequence). The CDR3 covers 15 residues. V was clipped by 1 base and J by 5 bases, with 11 bases between them. CDR3 nucleotide sequence: TGTGCCAGCAGCCAAGGTTGGCAGGGGACCGGGGAGCTGTTTTTT. This encodes CASSQGWQGTGELFF.

The chain combines TRBV29-1 with TRBJ1-5; D might be TRBD1 (6 bases). Germline V gene lookup returns CDR1 SQVTM and CDR2 ANQGSEA. CDR3 size: 15 residues. V was trimmed by 5 bases and J by 2 bases, leaving 16 bases between them. This chain's CDR3 is CSVLEGGRGNQPQHF. The CDR3 coding sequence is TGCAGCGTTTTGGAAGGGGGACGGGGCAATCAGCCCCAGCATTTT.

J is TRBJ2-7 and V is TRBV30, with TRBD1 matching 8 bases. The CDR3 runs to 12 residues. Germline CDR1 GTSNPN, CDR2 SVGIG (reference sequence). V gave up 8 bases and J gave up 5 bases; unmatched junction bases: 8. CDR3 sequence: CAGGQGPHEQYF. The DNA for the CDR3 is TGTGCCGGCGGACAGGGTCCCCACGAGCAGTACTTC.

The chain has TRBV30 and TRBJ2-5, with 10 bases that match TRBD2. The trim removed 4 bases at V and 4 bases at J, leaving 9 bases unmatched. This CDR3 has 15 residues. Germline values: CDR1 GTSNPN, CDR2 SVGIG (reference sequence). The DNA of the CDR3 is TGTGCCTGGAATAGCGGGAGGCTCAGTTTAGAGACCCAGTACTTC. Protein sequence: CAWNSGRLSLETQYF.

The chain links TRBV11-2 to TRBJ2-5, with a possible D match to TRBD2 (5 bases). This CDR3 contains 14 residues. Between the trimmed V and J ends, which lost 2 bases and 0 bases, there was a span of 7 bases. The germline CDR1 and CDR2 sequences are SGHAT and FQNNGV. The CDR3 sequence: CASSLPRDQETQYF. Here the CDR3 DNA reads TGTGCCAGCAGCTTACCGCGGGACCAAGAGACCCAGTACTTC.

The chain recombines TRBV5-6 with TRBJ2-2; unclear D gene. Germline CDR1 and CDR2: SGHDT and YYEEEE. The CDR3 is 15 residues long. Trimming took off 2 bases at V and 3 bases at J, with 11 bases between the two ends. Here the CDR3 DNA reads TGTGCCAGCAGCTTTGAGTATCGGGACACCGGGGAGCTGTTTTTT. It encodes CASSFEYRDTGELFF.